Shown below are 5 T cell receptor beta chains from a single sample sequenced in a study of T cell responses to AZD1222 COVID-19 vaccine. This table comes from immunoSEQ multiplex PCR, and its TCRdb copy is limited to in-frame clones, with some not included. Of 130,000 to 150,000 clones in the sample, approximately 90% are singletons; the top ten hold about 3.4%. This specimen was peripheral blood, taken on day 0 of AZD1222 vaccination. The receptor source for this set is an adult in good health.

This chain links TRBV5-6 with TRBJ1-2; weak D call: TRBD1 (6 bases). Germline lookup yields CDR1 SGHDT and CDR2 YYEEEE. V gave up 5 bases and J gave up 4 bases, with 21 bases separating them. There are 16 residues in the CDR3. DNA of the CDR3: TGTGCCAGCAGTCGTTCAAGACAGGTCGATTTCTATGGCTACACCTTC. It codes for CASSRSRQVDFYGYTF.

This clone was picked up one time. The chain has TRBV7-2 and TRBJ1-2; D is uncertain. Trimming removed 2 bases at V and 7 bases at J, with 17 bases between. The CDR3 is 15 residues long. Germline loops: CDR1 SGHTA, CDR2 FQGNSA. In nucleotides, the CDR3 is TGTGCCAGCAGCTTAATAACCGGCAAAATCGGTGGCTACACCTTC. This sequence encodes CASSLITGKIGGYTF.

A single count supports this clone. The chain uses TRBV5-1 and TRBJ1-4, with D maybe TRBD1 (5 bases). Germline V gene lookup returns CDR1 SGHRS and CDR2 YFSETQ. V lost 1 base and J lost 13, with 11 bases in between. The CDR3 extends over 12 amino acids. The CDR3 DNA follows: TGCGCCAGCAGCTTGAAAGGGGTTGGACTGTTTTTT. It encodes CASSLKGVGLFF.

The chain employs TRBV27 and TRBJ2-2, with TRBD2 matching over 12 bases. After removal of 3 bases from V and 4 bases from J, the junction contained 6 bases not matched to a gene. Germline V lookup: CDR1 MNHEY, CDR2 SMNVEV (reference sequence). There are 17 residues in the CDR3. The CDR3 nucleotides are TGTGCCAGCAGTTTGTTGACTAGCGGGGGTGTCACCGGGGAGCTGTTTTTT. It encodes CASSLLTSGGVTGELFF.

The chain has TRBV27 and TRBJ1-2; the D is unclear. Germline loops: CDR1 MNHEY, CDR2 SMNVEV (reference sequence). This CDR3 contains 13 residues. V shed 6 bases and J shed 1 base, with 9 bases lying between them. Written as DNA, the CDR3 is TGTGCCAGCAGATCCGACGTTAACTATGGCTACACCTTC. The encoded protein is CASRSDVNYGYTF.